The rows below give T cell receptor beta chains drawn from one sample of a study of preoperative IRX-2 immunotherapy in early breast cancer. The assay was immunoSEQ multiplex PCR, and TCRdb's table has in-frame clones only and misses some. Of over 60,000 clones listed, approximately 94% are singletons. This specimen was collected from a patient treated with IRX-2 immunotherapy. Every receptor here comes from a human donor with breast cancer. The CDR3 runs from the conserved cysteine through the conserved F or W. A D gene is named only where the DNA matches it firmly. Rows may omit the clone size; those that give it use once, few, many or a size class.

j_call: TRBJ1-4; d_call: TRBD1; v_call: TRBV4-3; clone_size: -; cdr3_nt: TGCGCCAGCAGCCCAGGGACAGAAGCAACTAATGAAAAACTGTTTTTT; cdr3_aa: CASSPGTEATNEKLFF
j_call: TRBJ1-6; d_call: -; v_call: TRBV11-2; clone_size: -; cdr3_nt: TGTGCCAGCAGCTCGTACTCCACAGCCTATAATTCACCCCTCCACTTT; cdr3_aa: CASSSYSTAYNSPLHF
j_call: TRBJ2-5; d_call: TRBD1; v_call: TRBV29-1; clone_size: -; cdr3_nt: TGCAGCGTGGAGGGGACAGGGGGACAAGAGACCCAGTACTTC; cdr3_aa: CSVEGTGGQETQYF
j_call: TRBJ1-3; d_call: -; v_call: TRBV10-3; clone_size: -; cdr3_nt: TGTGCCATCGCAGGGGTTGGAAACACCATATATTTT; cdr3_aa: CAIAGVGNTIYF
j_call: TRBJ1-4; d_call: -; v_call: TRBV6-1; clone_size: -; cdr3_nt: TGTGCCAGCCTGCGGGGGTATAATGAAAAACTGTTTTTT; cdr3_aa: CASLRGYNEKLFF
j_call: TRBJ2-7; d_call: TRBD2; v_call: TRBV4-3; clone_size: -; cdr3_nt: TGCGCCAGCAGCCAAGCCCGACTAGCGGGGGACTACGAGCAGTACTTC; cdr3_aa: CASSQARLAGDYEQYF
j_call: TRBJ2-1; d_call: -; v_call: TRBV28; clone_size: -; cdr3_nt: TGTGCCAGCAGTTTATTTATAGACCCGACAGAGTACAATGAGCAGTTCTTC; cdr3_aa: CASSLFIDPTEYNEQFF
j_call: TRBJ1-5; d_call: -; v_call: TRBV9; clone_size: -; cdr3_nt: TGTGCCAGCAGCGTAGAACCGGGTAGCAATCAGCCCCAGCATTTT; cdr3_aa: CASSVEPGSNQPQHF
j_call: TRBJ1-4; d_call: -; v_call: TRBV4-1; clone_size: few; cdr3_nt: TGCGCCAGCAGCCAATTGAGGAGTGAAAAACTGTTTTTT; cdr3_aa: CASSQLRSEKLFF
j_call: TRBJ2-1; d_call: -; v_call: TRBV27; clone_size: -; cdr3_nt: TGTGCCAGCAGTAGCGGAGGTATAGATGAGCAGTTCTTC; cdr3_aa: CASSSGGIDEQFF
j_call: TRBJ2-1; d_call: -; v_call: TRBV11-3; clone_size: -; cdr3_nt: TGTGCCAGCAGCTTAGAGTTTAGCGACAATGAGCAGTTCTTC; cdr3_aa: CASSLEFSDNEQFF
j_call: TRBJ2-7; d_call: -; v_call: TRBV7-2; clone_size: -; cdr3_nt: TGTGCCAGCAGCTTAGTCAGGACAGAAGTCTACGAGCAGTACTTC; cdr3_aa: CASSLVRTEVYEQYF
j_call: TRBJ2-5; d_call: TRBD1; v_call: TRBV7-2; clone_size: -; cdr3_nt: TGTGCCAGCAGCCGGGACAGGGTCCAAGAGACCCAGTACTTC; cdr3_aa: CASSRDRVQETQYF
j_call: TRBJ2-3; d_call: -; v_call: TRBV7-2; clone_size: few; cdr3_nt: TGTGCCAGCAGCTCAGGACTGGGAGGAGATACGCAGTATTTT; cdr3_aa: CASSSGLGGDTQYF
j_call: TRBJ1-1; d_call: -; v_call: TRBV5-4; clone_size: -; cdr3_nt: TGTGCCAGCAGCTTGGGTTCGGGGGGGTCCACTGAAGCTTTCTTT; cdr3_aa: CASSLGSGGSTEAFF
j_call: TRBJ2-5; d_call: -; v_call: TRBV7-9; clone_size: -; cdr3_nt: TGTGCCAGCAGCCCCCGGGGCATTCTCGAGACCCAGTACTTC; cdr3_aa: CASSPRGILETQYF
j_call: TRBJ1-1; d_call: -; v_call: TRBV18; clone_size: -; cdr3_nt: TGTGCCAGCTCACCACAAACAGGGCCAAACACTGAAGCTTTCTTT; cdr3_aa: CASSPQTGPNTEAFF
j_call: TRBJ2-1; d_call: -; v_call: TRBV7-7; clone_size: -; cdr3_nt: TGTGCCAGCAGCTTTTTAGGGGCAGGGGACAATGAGCAGTTCTTC; cdr3_aa: CASSFLGAGDNEQFF
j_call: TRBJ2-2; d_call: TRBD1; v_call: TRBV5-4; clone_size: -; cdr3_nt: TGTGCCAGCACCAAAGCAGGGGGTGTCGGGGAGCTGTTTTTT; cdr3_aa: CASTKAGGVGELFF
j_call: TRBJ2-7; d_call: -; v_call: TRBV11-2; clone_size: -; cdr3_nt: TGTGCCAGCAGCTTAGATGGCGGAGTCTACGAGCAGTACTTC; cdr3_aa: CASSLDGGVYEQYF
j_call: TRBJ2-7; d_call: -; v_call: TRBV28; clone_size: -; cdr3_nt: TGTGCCAGCCGACTAGGGGGACCCCCCCGAGGGGAGCAGTACTTC; cdr3_aa: CASRLGGPPRGEQYF
j_call: TRBJ2-2; d_call: -; v_call: TRBV7-8; clone_size: once; cdr3_nt: TGTGCCAGCGGGGGGGCAGGGTGGGTTAACACCGGGGAGCTGTTTTTT; cdr3_aa: CASGGAGWVNTGELFF
j_call: TRBJ1-1; d_call: -; v_call: TRBV25-1; clone_size: -; cdr3_nt: TGTGCCAGCAGTGACAAGGGACGGCCTGAAGCTTTCTTT; cdr3_aa: CASSDKGRPEAFF
j_call: TRBJ2-7; d_call: -; v_call: TRBV21-1; clone_size: few; cdr3_nt: TGTGCCAGCAGCAAAGCGTGGACCCCGAACTACGAGCAGTACTTC; cdr3_aa: CASSKAWTPNYEQYF
j_call: TRBJ2-1; d_call: TRBD1; v_call: TRBV5-4; clone_size: -; cdr3_nt: TGTGCCAGCAGCCCTGAGGACAGGGTCGGTGAGCAGTTCTTC; cdr3_aa: CASSPEDRVGEQFF
j_call: TRBJ2-7; d_call: TRBD1; v_call: TRBV4-3; clone_size: -; cdr3_nt: TGCGCCAGCAGCCCCTACGGACAGGGAGCCTACGAGCAGTACTTC; cdr3_aa: CASSPYGQGAYEQYF
j_call: TRBJ1-2; d_call: TRBD1; v_call: TRBV7-9; clone_size: -; cdr3_nt: TGTGCCAGCAGCTCACCGACAGGGGGCTATGGCTACACCTTC; cdr3_aa: CASSSPTGGYGYTF
j_call: TRBJ1-6; d_call: -; v_call: TRBV5-1; clone_size: -; cdr3_nt: TGCGCCAGCAGTTTGGGACTGACCAATTCACCCCTCCACTTT; cdr3_aa: CASSLGLTNSPLHF
j_call: TRBJ2-7; d_call: TRBD2; v_call: TRBV29-1; clone_size: -; cdr3_nt: TGCAGCGTTCACACGGGAGGCTCCTACGAGCAGTACTTC; cdr3_aa: CSVHTGGSYEQYF
j_call: TRBJ2-7; d_call: -; v_call: TRBV7-9; clone_size: -; cdr3_nt: TGTGCCAGCAGGGCCCCAGTGTTGGGGGAGCTCTCCTACGAGCAGTACTTC; cdr3_aa: CASRAPVLGELSYEQYF
j_call: TRBJ2-6; d_call: -; v_call: TRBV19; clone_size: -; cdr3_nt: TGTGCCAGTACCTCTGGGGCCAACGTCCTGACTTTC; cdr3_aa: CASTSGANVLTF
j_call: TRBJ1-5; d_call: -; v_call: TRBV29-1; clone_size: -; cdr3_nt: TGCAGCGTTGGAGTTGAGGGCAATCAGCCCCAGCATTTT; cdr3_aa: CSVGVEGNQPQHF
j_call: TRBJ2-6; d_call: TRBD1; v_call: TRBV7-9; clone_size: -; cdr3_nt: TGTGCCAGCAGCGCCGACAGGGGCCCTGGGGCCAACGTCCTGACTTTC; cdr3_aa: CASSADRGPGANVLTF
j_call: TRBJ1-2; d_call: -; v_call: TRBV11-2; clone_size: -; cdr3_nt: TGTGCCAGCAGCTTAGAGGATTCCTACTATGGCTACACCTTC; cdr3_aa: CASSLEDSYYGYTF
j_call: TRBJ2-7; d_call: TRBD2; v_call: TRBV9; clone_size: once; cdr3_nt: TGTGCCAGCAGCGTAGACTCCTCTAGCGGATCCTACGAGCAGTACTTC; cdr3_aa: CASSVDSSSGSYEQYF
j_call: TRBJ2-1; d_call: TRBD1; v_call: TRBV7-2; clone_size: -; cdr3_nt: TGTGCCAGCAGCTTTAAGACAGGGTTTAGCTCCTACAATGAGCAGTTCTTC; cdr3_aa: CASSFKTGFSSYNEQFF
j_call: TRBJ2-6; d_call: -; v_call: TRBV7-9; clone_size: -; cdr3_nt: TGTGCCAGCGGAGTAGTGGTGGCCAACGTCCTGACTTTC; cdr3_aa: CASGVVVANVLTF
j_call: TRBJ2-1; d_call: TRBD2; v_call: TRBV4-1; clone_size: -; cdr3_nt: TGCGCCAGCAGCCAAGACTCGGGACTAGCGGAATACAATGAGCAGTTCTTC; cdr3_aa: CASSQDSGLAEYNEQFF
j_call: TRBJ2-7; d_call: TRBD1; v_call: TRBV5-1; clone_size: -; cdr3_nt: TGCGCCAGCAGCTGGACAGGGGCCGCCTACGAGCAGTACTTC; cdr3_aa: CASSWTGAAYEQYF
j_call: TRBJ1-2; d_call: -; v_call: TRBV15; clone_size: -; cdr3_nt: TGTGCCACCAGCAGAGAACCTGGCTACACCTTC; cdr3_aa: CATSREPGYTF
j_call: TRBJ2-1; d_call: TRBD2; v_call: TRBV4-3; clone_size: -; cdr3_nt: TGCGCCAGCAGCCAACCCCGGGGGGGATACCTTATCCATGAGCAGTTCTTC; cdr3_aa: CASSQPRGGYLIHEQFF
j_call: TRBJ2-5; d_call: -; v_call: TRBV7-6; clone_size: few; cdr3_nt: TGTGCCAGCAGCTCTTATAACGGAGAGACCCAGTACTTC; cdr3_aa: CASSSYNGETQYF
j_call: TRBJ2-7; d_call: -; v_call: TRBV5-1; clone_size: -; cdr3_nt: TGCGCCAGCAGCTTTGGACCTGAGCGGTACGAGCAGTACTTC; cdr3_aa: CASSFGPERYEQYF
j_call: TRBJ1-2; d_call: -; v_call: TRBV28; clone_size: once; cdr3_nt: TGTGCCATTCTACTCCGGGGCGGTGGTTCAGGCTACACCTTC; cdr3_aa: CAILLRGGGSGYTF
j_call: TRBJ1-2; d_call: -; v_call: TRBV9; clone_size: -; cdr3_nt: TGTGCCAGCAGCGAAACACCCAACTATGGCTACACCTTC; cdr3_aa: CASSETPNYGYTF
j_call: TRBJ2-7; d_call: TRBD1; v_call: TRBV11-2; clone_size: -; cdr3_nt: TGTGCCAGCAGACCTCTGGACAGGGGAAAAGGCTACGAGCAGTACTTC; cdr3_aa: CASRPLDRGKGYEQYF
j_call: TRBJ2-4; d_call: -; v_call: TRBV7-2; clone_size: -; cdr3_nt: TGTGCCAGCAGCTTCGACCGTAGTAACATTCAGTACTTC; cdr3_aa: CASSFDRSNIQYF
j_call: TRBJ2-5; d_call: -; v_call: TRBV6-1; clone_size: -; cdr3_nt: TGTGCCAGCAGTGGGGGGGGCAGGGAGACCCAGTACTTC; cdr3_aa: CASSGGGRETQYF
j_call: TRBJ2-1; d_call: TRBD2; v_call: TRBV5-1; clone_size: -; cdr3_nt: TGCGCCAGCAGCTCCGGACTAGCGGGGGGCAGTGAGCAGTTCTTC; cdr3_aa: CASSSGLAGGSEQFF
j_call: TRBJ2-5; d_call: TRBD1; v_call: TRBV6-1; clone_size: -; cdr3_nt: TGTGCCAGCAGCGGAGGGACAGGGGCCAAAGAGACCCAGTACTTC; cdr3_aa: CASSGGTGAKETQYF
j_call: TRBJ2-1; d_call: TRBD2; v_call: TRBV9; clone_size: -; cdr3_nt: TGTGCCAGCAGCGTCCGGGACGTAGGACTAGCGGGGCGGGATGAGCAGTTCTTC; cdr3_aa: CASSVRDVGLAGRDEQFF
j_call: TRBJ2-7; d_call: -; v_call: TRBV10-1; clone_size: once; cdr3_nt: TGCGCCAGCAGTGAGTGGTACTTC; cdr3_aa: CASSEWYF
j_call: TRBJ2-7; d_call: -; v_call: TRBV27; clone_size: -; cdr3_nt: TGTGCCAGCAGTTTATCGGGGGAGCAGTACTTC; cdr3_aa: CASSLSGEQYF
j_call: TRBJ1-1; d_call: -; v_call: TRBV5-6; clone_size: -; cdr3_nt: TGTGCCAGCAGCTCGGACCGAGGGTACACTGAAGCTTTCTTT; cdr3_aa: CASSSDRGYTEAFF
j_call: TRBJ1-4; d_call: -; v_call: TRBV4-3; clone_size: -; cdr3_nt: TGCGCCAGCAGCCAAGATGGGGGGGCTAATGAAAAACTGTTTTTT; cdr3_aa: CASSQDGGANEKLFF
j_call: TRBJ1-1; d_call: -; v_call: TRBV18; clone_size: -; cdr3_nt: TGTGCCAGCTCACCAAGTTTGGGCCAGGCAAGAATGAACACTGAAGCTTTCTTT; cdr3_aa: CASSPSLGQARMNTEAFF
j_call: TRBJ2-5; d_call: -; v_call: TRBV7-2; clone_size: -; cdr3_nt: TGTGCCAGCAGCTTAGGCTCGGAGACCCAGTACTTC; cdr3_aa: CASSLGSETQYF